The rows below give T cell receptor beta chains drawn from one sample of a study of blood T cell repertoires in COVID-19. Libraries were prepared by immunoSEQ multiplex PCR; TCRdb keeps only in-frame clonotypes and omits some of them. There are about 200,000 clones in the sample; roughly 85% occur only once, and about 3.8% lies in the top ten. The sample taken for sequencing was PBMCs or T cells enriched from blood (not recorded which). The source is a woman aged 40 to 50 with acute COVID-19. Each CDR3 is given with its conserved first and last residue. Each record gives: V gene, D gene, J gene, clone size, CDR3 DNA, CDR3 protein. D genes are given only for firm matches. The listing skips clone size in some rows; elsewhere it reads once, few, many or a size class.

TRBV28,.,TRBJ1-2,.,TGTGCCAGCAGTCGCGCGGGGGTATCTAACTATGGCTACACCTTC,CASSRAGVSNYGYTF
TRBV19,.,TRBJ2-2,.,TGTGCCAGCAGCATATCAGGCCCCCTGGGTACCGGGGAGCTGTTTTTT,CASSISGPLGTGELFF
TRBV19,.,TRBJ2-7,.,TGTGCCAGTAGTAGACTACTCGTCTCCTACGAGCAGTACTTC,CASSRLLVSYEQYF
TRBV28,TRBD1,TRBJ1-6,.,TGTGCCAGCAGCCCCCAGGGGGGCTTGGGTTCACCCCTCCACTTT,CASSPQGGLGSPLHF
TRBV10-2,.,TRBJ1-5,.,TGCGCCAGCAGAAACAGTTATAATCAGCCCCAGCATTTT,CASRNSYNQPQHF
TRBV5-6,.,TRBJ1-6,few,TGTGCCAGCAGCTTCGGGGTTCTCTCACCCCTCCACTTT,CASSFGVLSPLHF
TRBV27,TRBD1,TRBJ1-4,.,TGTGCCAGCAGTTCAAACAGGGGGCGGACCGCAACTAATGAAAAACTGTTTTTT,CASSSNRGRTATNEKLFF
TRBV29-1,TRBD1,TRBJ1-2,.,TGCAGCGTTGTTCAGACAGGGGGAAGTGGCTACACCTTC,CSVVQTGGSGYTF
TRBV10-3,.,TRBJ2-1,.,TGTGCCATCAGTGAGGCTAGCGATTACAATGAGCAGTTCTTC,CAISEASDYNEQFF
TRBV28,.,TRBJ1-2,.,TGTGCCAGCAGTTTGGTGGCCCCCTACTATGGCTACACCTTC,CASSLVAPYYGYTF
TRBV6-2/TRBV6-3,.,TRBJ2-7,once,TGTGCCAGCAGTTACCCGAGGACAGAGCGCAACTCCTACGAGCAGTACTTC,CASSYPRTERNSYEQYF
TRBV7-3,TRBD2,TRBJ2-3,.,TGTGCCAGCAGCTTTAGGCGGGAGAGCACAGATACGCAGTATTTT,CASSFRRESTDTQYF
TRBV14,.,TRBJ1-2,.,TGTGCCAGCAGCTATGACACGTTCTATGGCTACACCTTC,CASSYDTFYGYTF
TRBV7-8,.,TRBJ1-2,.,TGTGCCAGCAGCTTACGTCCTACAGGGAGTATGGGCTACACCTTC,CASSLRPTGSMGYTF
TRBV28,.,TRBJ2-5,.,TGTGCCAGCACCCGAGCCGACCAAGAGACCCAGTACTTC,CASTRADQETQYF
TRBV7-6,.,TRBJ2-2,few,TGTGCCAGCACCCCTGGGACACCAAGAACCGGGGAGCTGTTTTTT,CASTPGTPRTGELFF
TRBV27,.,TRBJ1-5,.,TGTGCCAGCAGTTGGTCGGCGGGGAGCAATCAGCCCCAGCATTTT,CASSWSAGSNQPQHF
TRBV19,.,TRBJ2-7,.,TGTGCCAGTAGTACGGGGAAGCTGGGACATTTCTACGAGCAGTACTTC,CASSTGKLGHFYEQYF
TRBV11-2,.,TRBJ1-5,.,TGTGCCAGCAGCCCTGGGGCACTAGCAAATCAGCCCCAGCATTTT,CASSPGALANQPQHF
TRBV7-9,TRBD1,TRBJ1-3,few,TGTGCCAGCAGCCTACAAGGACAGGGATCTGGAAACACCATATATTTT,CASSLQGQGSGNTIYF
TRBV4-1,.,TRBJ2-3,.,TGCGCCAGCAGCCAAGTTCTAGCTTACAGCACAGATACGCAGTATTTT,CASSQVLAYSTDTQYF
TRBV7-6,.,TRBJ1-4,.,TGTGCCAGCAGCCCCCGGGGAAGGGACTTTGGTGAAAAACTGTTTTTT,CASSPRGRDFGEKLFF
TRBV5-6,.,TRBJ1-5,.,TGTGCCAGCAGCGAACAGGGTTCCAATCAGCCCCAGCATTTT,CASSEQGSNQPQHF
TRBV7-2,TRBD2,TRBJ2-1,.,TGTGCCAGCAGCTTAGCGCTAGCGGGATCCTACAATGAGCAGTTCTTC,CASSLALAGSYNEQFF
TRBV20-1,.,TRBJ1-2,.,TGCAGCCTGGACAGAAACTATGGCTACACCTTC,CSLDRNYGYTF
TRBV9,TRBD2,TRBJ2-1,.,TGTGCCAGCGCGGGACTAGCGGGAGTCGTGGATGAGCAGTTCTTC,CASAGLAGVVDEQFF
TRBV7-7,TRBD2,TRBJ2-7,.,TGTGCCAGCAGCCGCGGGGGGGCCGGAGAGCAGTACTTC,CASSRGGAGEQYF
TRBV7-2,.,TRBJ1-5,.,TGTGCCAGCCATGAGGGCAATCAGCCCCAGCATTTT,CASHEGNQPQHF
TRBV4-2,.,TRBJ2-7,.,TGTGCCAGCAGCCAAGGCGAGGGGGCCTACGAGCAGTACTTC,CASSQGEGAYEQYF
TRBV5-6,.,TRBJ1-6,.,TGTGCCAGCAGCGCGGACCCCGCGGGTAATTCACCCCTCCACTTT,CASSADPAGNSPLHF
TRBV7-9,.,TRBJ2-7,once,TGTGCCAGCAGCTTAGGGGTGGGGCAAGACTCCTACGAGCAGTACTTC,CASSLGVGQDSYEQYF
TRBV5-4,TRBD2,TRBJ2-1,.,TGTGCCAGCAGCCTTTGGTCCTCCGGGACTAGCGAGTTCTTC,CASSLWSSGTSEFF
TRBV28,.,TRBJ2-7,.,TGTGCCAGCAGTTCCCAGTCGCGCGCGAGGTCCTACGAGCAGTACTTC,CASSSQSRARSYEQYF
TRBV9,TRBD1,TRBJ1-2,.,TGTGCCAGCAGCGTAGGGGGGACAGGCTATGGCTACACCTTC,CASSVGGTGYGYTF
TRBV18,.,TRBJ2-5,.,TGTGCCAGCTCACCGGGACTTCAAGAGACCCAGTACTTC,CASSPGLQETQYF
TRBV5-1,TRBD2,TRBJ2-3,once,TGCGCCAGCAGCTCTGGGACTAGCGGTAACACAGATACGCAGTATTTT,CASSSGTSGNTDTQYF
TRBV6-1,.,TRBJ1-2,once,TGTGCCAGCAGTGAAGGGTGGGGAGCGAACTATGGCTACACCTTC,CASSEGWGANYGYTF
TRBV9,TRBD2,TRBJ2-2,.,TGTGCCAGCAATGGCGGGAGTCTGGCGGGCACCGGGGAGCTGTTTTTT,CASNGGSLAGTGELFF
TRBV12-3/TRBV12-4,.,TRBJ2-3,.,TGTGCCAGCACTACTCAAGTCGGTACGCAGTATTTT,CASTTQVGTQYF
TRBV2,TRBD2,TRBJ2-1,.,TGTGCCAGCAGATTAGCGGGAGGCTCCTACAATGAGCAGTTCTTC,CASRLAGGSYNEQFF
TRBV5-1,TRBD1,TRBJ2-1,few,TGCGCCAGCAGCTCTCCCGGGACAGGGCTATACAATGAGCAGTTCTTC,CASSSPGTGLYNEQFF